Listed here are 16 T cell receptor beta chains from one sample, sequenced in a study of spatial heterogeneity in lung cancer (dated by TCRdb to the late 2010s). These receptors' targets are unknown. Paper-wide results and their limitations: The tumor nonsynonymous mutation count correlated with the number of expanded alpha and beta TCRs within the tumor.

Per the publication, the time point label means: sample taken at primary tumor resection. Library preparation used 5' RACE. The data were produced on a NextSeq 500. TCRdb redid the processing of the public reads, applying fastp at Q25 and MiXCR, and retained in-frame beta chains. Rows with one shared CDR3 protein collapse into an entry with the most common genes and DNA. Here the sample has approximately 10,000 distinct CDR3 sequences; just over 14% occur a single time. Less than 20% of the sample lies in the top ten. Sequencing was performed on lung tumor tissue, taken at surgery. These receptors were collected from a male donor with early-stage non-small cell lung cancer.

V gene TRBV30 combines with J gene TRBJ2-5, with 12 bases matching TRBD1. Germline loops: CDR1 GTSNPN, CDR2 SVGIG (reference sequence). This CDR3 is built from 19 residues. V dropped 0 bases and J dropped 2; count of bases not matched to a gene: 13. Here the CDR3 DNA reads TGTGCCTGGAGTGTACGGGGACAGGGGGCACTAGCGGTACAAGAGACCCAGTACTTC. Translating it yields CAWSVRGQGALAVQETQYF.

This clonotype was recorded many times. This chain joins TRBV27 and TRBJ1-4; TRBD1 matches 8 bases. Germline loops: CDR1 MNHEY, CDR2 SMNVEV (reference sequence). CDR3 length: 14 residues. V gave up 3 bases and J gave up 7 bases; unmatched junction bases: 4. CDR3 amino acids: CASSLGRGLEKLFF. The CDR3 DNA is TGTGCCAGCAGTTTGGGCAGGGGGCTTGAAAAACTGTTTTTT.

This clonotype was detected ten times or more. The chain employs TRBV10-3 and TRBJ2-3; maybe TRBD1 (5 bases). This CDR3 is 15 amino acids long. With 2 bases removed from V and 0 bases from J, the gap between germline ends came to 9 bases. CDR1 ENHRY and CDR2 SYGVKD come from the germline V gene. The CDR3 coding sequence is TGTGCCATCAGTGAGGGTGGACACAGCACAGATACGCAGTATTTT. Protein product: CAISEGGHSTDTQYF.

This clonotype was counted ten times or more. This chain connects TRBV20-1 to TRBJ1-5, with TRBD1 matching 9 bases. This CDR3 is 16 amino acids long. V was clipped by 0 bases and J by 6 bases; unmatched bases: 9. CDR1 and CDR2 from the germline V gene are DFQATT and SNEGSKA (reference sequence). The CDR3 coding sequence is TGCAGTGCTAGAGATTTGAGACAGGGGGGGATTCAGCCCCAGCATTTT. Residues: CSARDLRQGGIQPQHF.

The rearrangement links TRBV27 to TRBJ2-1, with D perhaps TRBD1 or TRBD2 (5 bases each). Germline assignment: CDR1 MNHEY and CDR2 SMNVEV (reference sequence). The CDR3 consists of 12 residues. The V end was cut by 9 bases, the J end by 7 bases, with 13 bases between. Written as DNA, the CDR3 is TGTGCCAGTAAGCAGGGCGGGAATGAGCAGTTCTTC. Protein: CASKQGGNEQFF.

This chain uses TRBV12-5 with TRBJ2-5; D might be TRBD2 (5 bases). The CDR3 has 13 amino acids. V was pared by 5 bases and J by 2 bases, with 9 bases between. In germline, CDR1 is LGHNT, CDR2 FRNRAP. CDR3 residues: CASGPDSQETQYF. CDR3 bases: TGTGCTAGTGGTCCGGACTCACAAGAGACCCAGTACTTC.

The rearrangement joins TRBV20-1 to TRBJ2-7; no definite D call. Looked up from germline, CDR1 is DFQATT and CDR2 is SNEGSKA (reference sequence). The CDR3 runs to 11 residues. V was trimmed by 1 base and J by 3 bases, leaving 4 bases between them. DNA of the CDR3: TGCAGTGCTAGAGTGGGCTACGAGCAGTACTTC. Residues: CSARVGYEQYF.

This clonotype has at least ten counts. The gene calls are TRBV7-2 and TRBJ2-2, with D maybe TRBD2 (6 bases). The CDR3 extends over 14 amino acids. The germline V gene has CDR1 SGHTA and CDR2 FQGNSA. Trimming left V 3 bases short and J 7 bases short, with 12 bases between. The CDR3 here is CASSFSGGNGELFF. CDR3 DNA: TGTGCCAGCAGCTTCTCCGGGGGAAACGGGGAGCTGTTTTTT.

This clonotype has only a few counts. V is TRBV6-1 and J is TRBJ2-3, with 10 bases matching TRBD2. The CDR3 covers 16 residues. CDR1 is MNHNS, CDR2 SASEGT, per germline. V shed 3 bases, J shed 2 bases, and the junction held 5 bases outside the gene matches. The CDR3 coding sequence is TGTGCCAGCAGTGACGCTACTAGCGGGATCACAGATACGCAGTATTTT. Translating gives CASSDATSGITDTQYF.

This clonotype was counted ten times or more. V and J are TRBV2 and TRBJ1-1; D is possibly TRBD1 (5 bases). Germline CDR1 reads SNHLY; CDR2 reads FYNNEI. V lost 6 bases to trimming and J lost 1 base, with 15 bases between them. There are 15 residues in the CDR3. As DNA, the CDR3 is TGTGCCAGCAGGACAAGGGAGGGGCCGAACACTGAAGCTTTCTTT. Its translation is CASRTREGPNTEAFF.

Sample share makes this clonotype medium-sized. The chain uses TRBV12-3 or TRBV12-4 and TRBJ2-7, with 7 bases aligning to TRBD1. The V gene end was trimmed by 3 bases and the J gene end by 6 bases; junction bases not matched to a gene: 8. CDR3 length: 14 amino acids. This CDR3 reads CASSLGQTASEQYF. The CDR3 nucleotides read TGTGCCAGCAGTTTGGGACAGACTGCTTCCGAGCAGTACTTC.

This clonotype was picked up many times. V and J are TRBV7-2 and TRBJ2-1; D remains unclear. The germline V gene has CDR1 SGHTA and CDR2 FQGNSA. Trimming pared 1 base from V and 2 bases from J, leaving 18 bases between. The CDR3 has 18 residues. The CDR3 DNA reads TGTGCCAGCAGCTTAGAGGGTCGTGGGCGGTCCACCTACAATGAGCAGTTCTTC. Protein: CASSLEGRGRSTYNEQFF.

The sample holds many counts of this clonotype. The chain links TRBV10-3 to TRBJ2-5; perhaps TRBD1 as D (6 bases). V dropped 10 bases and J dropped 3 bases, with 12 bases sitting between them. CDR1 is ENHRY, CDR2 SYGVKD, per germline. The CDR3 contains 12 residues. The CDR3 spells CATKTGEETQYF. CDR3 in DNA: TGTGCCACCAAGACAGGAGAAGAGACCCAGTACTTC.

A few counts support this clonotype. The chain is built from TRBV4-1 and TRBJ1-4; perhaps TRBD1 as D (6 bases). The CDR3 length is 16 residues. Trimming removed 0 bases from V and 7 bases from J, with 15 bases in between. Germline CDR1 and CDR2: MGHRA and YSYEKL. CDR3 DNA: TGCGCCAGCAGCCAAGAGGAAAACAGGGCGGTTGAAAAACTGTTTTTT. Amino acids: CASSQEENRAVEKLFF.

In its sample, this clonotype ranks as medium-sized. The CDR3 sequence is CASSYTSGSEETQYF. The CDR3, as DNA: TGTGCCAGCAGCTATACTAGCGGGAGTGAAGAGACCCAGTACTTC. The chain combines TRBV7-9 with TRBJ2-5; 11 bases fit TRBD2. Germline CDR1 SEHNR, CDR2 FQNEAQ (reference sequence). The junction had 4 bases not matched to a gene; V was cut back by 4 bases and J by 3 bases. The CDR3 is made up of 15 amino acids.

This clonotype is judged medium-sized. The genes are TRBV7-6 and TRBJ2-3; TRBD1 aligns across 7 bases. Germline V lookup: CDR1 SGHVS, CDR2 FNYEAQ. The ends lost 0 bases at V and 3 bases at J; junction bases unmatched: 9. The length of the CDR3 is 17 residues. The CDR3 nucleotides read TGTGCCAGCAGCTTAGCGCACAGGGGAGTCCAAACAGATACGCAGTATTTT. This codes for CASSLAHRGVQTDTQYF. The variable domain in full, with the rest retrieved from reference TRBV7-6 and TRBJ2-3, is GAGVSQSPRYKVTKRGQDVALRCDPISGHVSLYWYRQALGQGPEFLTYFNYEAQQDKSGLPNDRFSAERPEGSISTLTIQRTEQRDSAMYRCASSLAHRGVQTDTQYFGPGTRLTVL.